This is a list of T cell receptor beta chains from one sample in a study of blood T cell repertoires in COVID-19. Produced via immunoSEQ multiplex PCR; TCRdb's table is partial and in-frame only. The sample includes roughly 56,000 clones, 92% of them seen just once. Sequencing was done on a sample of peripheral blood. These receptors originate from a man aged 50 to 59 with active COVID-19. The CDR3 runs from the conserved cysteine through the conserved F or W. A D gene is named only where the DNA matches it firmly. Expanded clones get a size class; other rows say once, few or many, or leave the size out.

>TRBV4-2|NA|NA|TRBJ2-4
CASSQDLQAVAKNIQYF
TGTGCCAGCAGCCAAGATTTGCAGGCCGTCGCCAAAAACATTCAGTACTTC
>TRBV13|NA|TRBD1|TRBJ2-7
CASSIGTGDEQYF
TGTGCCAGCAGCATTGGGACAGGGGACGAGCAGTACTTC
>TRBV7-8|NA|TRBD1|TRBJ2-1
CASTPPGGTGVYNEQFF
TGTGCCAGCACCCCCCCCGGCGGGACAGGGGTCTACAATGAGCAGTTCTTC
>TRBV24-1|NA|TRBD2|TRBJ2-2
CATSDLAGGPTGELFF
TGTGCCACCAGTGATTTAGCGGGGGGGCCTACCGGGGAGCTGTTTTTT
>TRBV6-6|NA|TRBD2|TRBJ2-1
CASSLPSGYNEQFF
TGTGCCAGCAGTTTACCTAGCGGATACAATGAGCAGTTCTTC
>TRBV3-1/TRBV3-2|once|NA|TRBJ2-7
CASSQDIGGQYF
TGTGCCAGCAGCCAAGATATTGGAGGGCAGTACTTC
>TRBV19|few|NA|TRBJ1-1
CASKQGGYTEAFF
TGTGCCAGTAAACAGGGAGGGTACACTGAAGCTTTCTTT
>TRBV29-1|NA|TRBD1|TRBJ1-2
CSATRAIGTGEDGYTF
TGCAGCGCCACTAGGGCTATCGGGACAGGGGAGGATGGCTACACCTTC
>TRBV27|NA|TRBD1|TRBJ2-6
CASSPRQGAGANVLTF
TGTGCCAGCAGTCCCCGCCAGGGGGCAGGGGCCAACGTCCTGACTTTC
>TRBV9|NA|NA|TRBJ1-3
CASSVLGDPTGNTIYF
TGTGCCAGCAGCGTATTAGGGGATCCGACTGGAAACACCATATATTTT
>TRBV19|NA|NA|TRBJ1-1
CASRRGRNTEAFF
TGTGCCAGTCGGAGGGGTAGAAACACTGAAGCTTTCTTT
>TRBV27|NA|TRBD1|TRBJ2-1
CASSKGTVYNEQFF
TGTGCCAGCAGTAAAGGGACAGTTTACAATGAGCAGTTCTTC
>TRBV19|NA|NA|TRBJ1-4
CASSIAGRGFEKLFF
TGTGCCAGTAGTATTGCGGGCAGAGGATTCGAAAAACTGTTTTTT
>TRBV7-2|few|NA|TRBJ1-2
CASSPFSRENYGYTF
TGTGCCAGCAGCCCTTTTTCTAGAGAAAACTATGGCTACACCTTC
>TRBV2|few|NA|TRBJ1-5
CASSGFPGFPQHF
TGTGCCAGCAGTGGATTCCCGGGGTTTCCCCAGCATTTT
>TRBV14|NA|NA|TRBJ1-2
CASSPSGGGFGYTF
TGTGCCAGCAGCCCTTCCGGTGGGGGGTTTGGCTACACCTTC
>TRBV15|once|NA|TRBJ1-1
CATSGRVGAGTEAFF
TGTGCCACCAGCGGTCGGGTGGGCGCGGGCACTGAAGCTTTCTTT